The rows below give T cell receptor beta chains drawn from one sample of a study of glioma-infiltrating T cells after dendritic cell vaccination. Libraries were prepared by immunoSEQ multiplex PCR; TCRdb keeps only in-frame clonotypes and omits some of them. The table lists tens of thousands of clones, about four fifths of them singletons. The sample consisted of blood, taken after dendritic cell vaccination. Receptor source: a human donor with glioblastoma. Both conserved end residues are part of each CDR3. Each record gives: clone size, J gene, V gene, D gene, CDR3 DNA, CDR3 protein. The D gene is left open where the match is weak. Clone sizes are given selectively: once, few, many, or a class where the clone is expanded.

.	TRBJ1-2	TRBV28	.	TGTGCCAGCAGTTTATCAGGGGCGCACGACTATGGCTACACCTTC	CASSLSGAHDYGYTF
.	TRBJ1-1	TRBV5-1	TRBD1	TGCGCCAGCAGCACCCAGGGACAGGGTGCCACTGAAGCTTTCTTT	CASSTQGQGATEAFF
.	TRBJ1-1	TRBV18	.	TGTGCCAGCTCACCCTTGGTAAACAGTGAAGCTTTCTTT	CASSPLVNSEAFF
few	TRBJ1-1	TRBV7-6	.	TGTGCCAGCAGCTTAACCGCAGGGAACACTGAAGCTTTCTTT	CASSLTAGNTEAFF
.	TRBJ1-5	TRBV18	TRBD1	TGTGCCAGCTCCCCCGACAGGGGTGGCAATCAGCCCCAGCATTTT	CASSPDRGGNQPQHF
.	TRBJ1-2	TRBV4-3	.	TGCGCCAGCAGCCAAGGCCAGGGTGTTACGAATGGCTACACCTTC	CASSQGQGVTNGYTF
.	TRBJ2-5	TRBV7-6	TRBD1	TGTGCCAGCAGCGAAGGGACAGCTTGGGGAGAGACCCAGTACTTC	CASSEGTAWGETQYF
.	TRBJ2-5	TRBV28	.	TGTGCCAGCAGGCTGAGTCATCCCGCAGGGGAGACCCAGTACTTC	CASRLSHPAGETQYF
.	TRBJ2-3	TRBV7-2	.	TGTGCCAGCAGCTTCGCCCGAGGAGATACGCAGTATTTT	CASSFARGDTQYF
.	TRBJ1-1	TRBV30	.	TGTGCCTGTCAGGGAATGGTGAACACTGAAGCTTTCTTT	CACQGMVNTEAFF
.	TRBJ1-2	TRBV4-3	.	TGCGCCAGCAGCCAAGAGGCCGGGTTGGGAGACTATGGCTACACCTTC	CASSQEAGLGDYGYTF
.	TRBJ2-7	TRBV10-3	.	TGTGCCATCAGTGCCCCCGGTGGAGGACGCGAGCAGTACTTC	CAISAPGGGREQYF
.	TRBJ1-6	TRBV2	.	TGTGCCAGCAGTTTGACAGGATTTAATTCACCCCTCCACTTT	CASSLTGFNSPLHF
.	TRBJ2-3	TRBV4-2	TRBD2	TGTGCCAGCAGCCAAGAGCTAGCGGGGGCGGAGAGGACGCAGTATTTT	CASSQELAGAERTQYF
.	TRBJ1-5	TRBV19	.	TGTGCCGCTTCCCAGGGTTACAGGCGACAGCAGCCCCAGCATTTT	CAASQGYRRQQPQHF
.	TRBJ2-1	TRBV6-4	TRBD2	TGTGCCAGCAGTGAAGGACTAGCGGATTACAATGAGCAGTTCTTC	CASSEGLADYNEQFF
.	TRBJ2-3	TRBV11-3	.	TGTGCCAGCAGCATGGGCCCGGCGGATACGCAGTATTTT	CASSMGPADTQYF
.	TRBJ2-5	TRBV9	TRBD2	TGTGCCAGCAGCGTAGGTGGACTAGCGGGGGGCCCGCAAGAGACCCAGTACTTC	CASSVGGLAGGPQETQYF
.	TRBJ2-3	TRBV6-5	TRBD2	TGTGCCAGCACGGGAGGAGATACGCAGTATTTT	CASTGGDTQYF
.	TRBJ2-2	TRBV5-1	TRBD1	TGCGCCAGCAGCTTAGGACAGGGTCTGAACACCGGGGAGCTGTTTTTT	CASSLGQGLNTGELFF